This T cell receptor (beta chain) was sequenced in a study of blood T cell repertoires in COVID-19. As handled by the study authors: Reference gene primer amplification gave estimated nucleated cell counts. The assay was immunoSEQ multiplex PCR, and TCRdb's table has in-frame clones only and misses some. V and J calls and clone size are those listed in that table; D and trimming were worked out from the DNA. The data hold some 160,000 clones, with around 87% observed a single time. This CDR3 region has 16 residues. The germline gives CDR1 SNHLY, CDR2 FYNNEI. V shed 6 bases and J 0 bases; nucleotides not matched to a gene: 11.

Sample: peripheral blood. The clonotype comes from a woman between 55 and 75 years old with active COVID-19. The chain carries TRBV2 and TRBJ2-7; 7 nucleotides line up with TRBD2. The CDR3 DNA reads as TGTGCCAGCAGCAAAGTATTGGGACTACCCTCCTACGAGCAGTACTTC. It yields the protein CASSKVLGLPSYEQYF.